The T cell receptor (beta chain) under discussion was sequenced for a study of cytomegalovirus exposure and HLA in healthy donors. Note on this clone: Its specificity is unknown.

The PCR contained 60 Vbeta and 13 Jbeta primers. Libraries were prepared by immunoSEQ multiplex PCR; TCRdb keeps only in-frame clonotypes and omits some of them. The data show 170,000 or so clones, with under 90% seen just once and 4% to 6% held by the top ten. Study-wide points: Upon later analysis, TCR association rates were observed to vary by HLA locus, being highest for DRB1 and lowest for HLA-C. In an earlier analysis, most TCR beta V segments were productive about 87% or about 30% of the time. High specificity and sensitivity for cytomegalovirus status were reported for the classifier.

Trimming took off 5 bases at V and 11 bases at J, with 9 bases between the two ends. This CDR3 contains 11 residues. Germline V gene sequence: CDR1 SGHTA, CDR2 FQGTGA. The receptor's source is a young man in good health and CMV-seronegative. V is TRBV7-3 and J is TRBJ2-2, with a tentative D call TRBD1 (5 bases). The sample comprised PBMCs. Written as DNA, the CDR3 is TGTGCCAGCAGCCTCCAGGGTGAGCTGTTTTTT. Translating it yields CASSLQGELFF.